One sample yielded the 23 T cell receptor beta chains listed below, sequenced in a study of tissue T cells after allogeneic stem cell transplantation. As for time point: mouse harvest day 14 after allogeneic transplant. Tail vein injection delivered 10^7 T-cell-depleted bone marrow cells and 10^6 splenic CD5+ T cells. The assay was immunoSEQ multiplex PCR, and TCRdb's table has in-frame clones only and misses some. The table lists more than 6,000 clones, approximately 35% of them singletons, with just under 6.5% in the top ten. Material for sequencing was skin. These receptors were obtained from a female BALB/c mouse given C57BL/6 T cells with graft-versus-host disease after an allogeneic hematopoietic cell transplant.

A remark on this clone: Genes and germline come from the mouse. The CDR3 end falls 1 residue outside the read, so it is completed with the germline J gene. The chain employs TRBV29 and TRBJ1-1; TRBD1 matches 12 bases. The V gene end was trimmed by 6 bases and the J gene end by 5 bases; junction bases not matched to a gene: 4. The CDR3 runs 14 residues. The V gene's germline CDR1 is MSHET and CDR2 SYDVDS. CDR3 DNA (partial): TGTGCTAGCAGGATGGGACAGGGGGCAACAGAAGTCTTC. The encoded protein is CASRMGQGATEVF. The entire CDR3 is CASRMGQGATEVFF.

Within the sample, this clone is medium-sized. The genes and germline here are from mouse. The CDR3 end lies 1 residue beyond the end of the read and is filled in from the germline J gene. The gene calls are TRBV26 and TRBJ1-4, with D uncertain. This CDR3 has 14 amino acids. With 2 bases removed from V and 0 bases from J, the gap between germline ends came to 4 bases. Germline CDR1 is KGHPV and CDR2 is FQNQEV (reference sequence). The part of the CDR3 DNA that was read is TGTGCCAGCAGTCTGGGAATTTCCAACGAAAGATTATTT. Residues: CASSLGISNERLF. The entire CDR3 reads CASSLGISNERLFF.

As concerns this clone: Gene names and germline refer to mouse. The read is 1 residue too short to cover the CDR3 end, so that end is filled in from the germline J gene. V is TRBV23 and J is TRBJ2-5; TRBD1, as called in the table, went unchecked against the DNA. This CDR3 spans 15 amino acids. Germline V gives CDR1 KGHTA, CDR2 FQNQQP. The CDR3 bases that were read are TGCTCCAGCAGTCAATCGGGGGACAGGGGGAACACCCAGTAC. This sequence encodes CSSSQSGDRGNTQY. From start to end, the CDR3 is CSSSQSGDRGNTQYF.

Regarding this clone: Here the gene names and germline are mouse. The read gets to within 1 residue of the CDR3 end, and the germline J gene fills in the rest. The V call is TRBV2, the J call TRBJ2-7; 7 bases fit TRBD2. Looked up from germline, CDR1 is LGHNA and CDR2 is YSYQKL. CDR3 length equals 14 residues. Trimming took 0 bases from V and 6 from J; bases not matched to a gene: 5. The part of the CDR3 DNA that was read is TGTGCCAGCAGCCAAGATTCTGGGGGAGGTGAACAGTAC. It is translated as CASSQDSGGGEQY. The full-length CDR3 reads as CASSQDSGGGEQYF.

Turning to this clone: Genes here carry mouse names. From the germline J gene comes the end of the CDR3, since the read stops 1 residue before it. The V and J genes are TRBV3 and TRBJ1-1; no firm D call. The V end was cut by 3 bases, the J end by 2 bases, with 7 bases between. The CDR3 consists of 13 residues. Germline V gene lookup returns CDR1 SNHLY and CDR2 FYNGKV (reference sequence). The sequenced CDR3 bases are TGTGCCAGCAGCTTGGGCAGTAACACAGAAGTCTTC. Its translation: CASSLGSNTEVF. The entire CDR3 is CASSLGSNTEVFF. Using reference TRBV3 and TRBJ1-1 for the parts outside the CDR3, the full variable domain is GPKVLQIPSHQIIDMGQMVTLNCDPVSNHLYFYWYKQILGQQMEFLVNFYNGKVMEKSKLFKDQFSVERPDGSYFTLKIQPTALEDSAVYFCASSLGSNTEVFFGKGTRLTVV.

In its sample, this clone was seen a few times. Mouse names are used for the genes. The CDR3 end falls 1 residue outside the read, so it is completed with the germline J gene. The rearrangement uses TRBV26 and TRBJ2-1; TRBD1 aligns across 10 bases. Germline CDR1 and CDR2: KGHPV and FQNQEV (reference sequence). The CDR3 has 13 amino acids. V lost 8 bases, J lost 6 bases, and 4 bases stayed unmatched. This chain's CDR3 is CASAGTGVAEQFF. The sequenced part of the CDR3 DNA is TGTGCCAGCGCCGGGACAGGGGTTGCTGAGCAGTTC.

Turning to this clone: Mouse gene names and germline throughout. The CDR3 end lies 1 residue beyond the end of the read and is filled in from the germline J gene. The chain is built from TRBV23 and TRBJ2-4; the table assigns TRBD1, which was not confirmed against the DNA. The CDR3 is 13 residues long. CDR1 KGHTA and CDR2 FQNQQP come from the germline V gene. Incomplete CDR3 DNA: TGCTCCAGCGCAGGGGGCGTTCAAAACACCTTGTAC. This codes for CSSAGGVQNTLY. The CDR3 as a whole reads CSSAGGVQNTLYF.

By share, this clone ranks as medium-sized. Mouse gene names and germline throughout. Here the CDR3 reads CASSLSGQGYAEQFF. Incomplete CDR3 DNA: TGTGCCAGCAGTCTGTCGGGACAGGGCTATGCTGAGCAGTTC. The V call is TRBV26, the J call TRBJ2-1; 9 bases fit TRBD1. The missing CDR3 end, 1 residue past where the read stops, is filled in from the germline J gene. This CDR3 spans 15 amino acids. The germline gives CDR1 KGHPV, CDR2 FQNQEV (reference sequence). The V segment lost 0 bases and the J segment 3 bases; nucleotides outside the gene matches: 0.

As concerns this clone: All gene names here are mouse names. Read coverage stops 1 residue before the CDR3 terminus; the germline J gene supplies the remainder. The chain joins TRBV23 to TRBJ2-4; TRBD1, as called in the table, went unchecked against the DNA. Germline assignment: CDR1 KGHTA and CDR2 FQNQQP. The CDR3 contains 13 residues. The CDR3 sequence: CSSRTSSQNTLYF. The sequenced CDR3 bases are TGCTCCAGCCGGACATCTAGTCAAAACACCTTGTAC.

This clone was picked up a small number of times. Genes and germline come from the mouse. The DNA ends 1 residue before the CDR3 does, and the rest of the CDR3 is filled in from the germline J gene. The rearrangement uses TRBV29 and TRBJ2-5; D is tentatively TRBD1 or TRBD2 (5 bases each). CDR1 MSHET and CDR2 SYDVDS come from the germline V gene. CDR3 size: 14 residues. Trimming removed 2 bases from V and 3 bases from J, with 9 bases in between. The covered CDR3 bases are TGTGCTAGCAGTTTAGGGGGTGGACAAGACACCCAGTAC. This sequence encodes CASSLGGGQDTQY. The whole CDR3 protein is CASSLGGGQDTQYF. The full variable domain, rest sourced from reference TRBV29 and TRBJ2-5, is DMKVTQMPRYLIKRMGENVLLECGQDMSHETMYWYRQDPGLGLQLIYISYDVDSNSEGDIPKGYRVSRKKREHFSLILDSAKTNQTSVYFCASSLGGGQDTQYFGPGTRLLVL.

Comments on this clone: Here the gene names and germline are mouse. With the read ending 1 residue before the CDR3 end, the germline J gene is used to fill in that end. The J gene is TRBJ2-1, the V gene TRBV26; 12 positions agree with TRBD2. The CDR3 length is 14 residues. In germline, CDR1 is KGHPV, CDR2 FQNQEV (reference sequence). Trimming took 6 bases from V and 5 from J; bases not matched to a gene: 2. Partial CDR3 DNA: TGTGCCAGCAGCCGGGACTGGGGGGATGCTGAGCAGTTC. It codes for CASSRDWGDAEQF. The whole CDR3 reads CASSRDWGDAEQFF.

By sample share, this clone is medium-sized. Mouse germline and gene names are used. The CDR3 end falls 1 residue outside the read, so it is completed with the germline J gene. The J gene is TRBJ2-7, the V gene TRBV5; 13 bases match TRBD2. CDR1 and CDR2 (germline): LGHNA, YNLKQL (reference sequence). The CDR3 is 14 amino acids. With 3 bases clipped from V and 5 bases from J, the junction kept 1 base outside the gene matches. CDR3 DNA, as far as it was read: TGTGCCAGCAGCCAGGACTGGGGGGGCGATGAACAGTAC. Protein sequence: CASSQDWGGDEQY. The CDR3 in its entirety is CASSQDWGGDEQYF.

Judged by abundance, this clone is medium-sized. The genes and germline here are from mouse. The CDR3 end falls 1 residue outside the read, so it is completed with the germline J gene. The V gene is TRBV13-2, the J gene TRBJ1-4; D gene uncertain. The CDR3 is 12 residues long. Germline CDR1 reads NNHNN; CDR2 reads SYGAGS (reference sequence). With 2 bases removed from V and 4 bases from J, the gap between germline ends came to 3 bases. Partial CDR3 DNA: TGTGCCAGCGGTGAGAACAACGAAAGATTATTT. Translated: CASGENNERLF. The entire CDR3 protein reads CASGENNERLFF.

In its sample, this clone is medium-sized (0.01 to 0.1%). The gene names here belong to mouse. The CDR3 end is not reached by the read, which stops 1 residue before it; the germline J gene fills it in. Within the sample, other DNA sequences also encode this same CDR3. This sequence joins TRBV16 and TRBJ1-1; D remains unclear. This CDR3 is built from 13 residues. Trimming pared 2 bases from V and 0 bases from J, leaving 4 bases between. CDR1 and CDR2 (germline): SGHSA, FRNQAP. The part of the CDR3 DNA that was read is TGTGCAAGCAGCTTAACAGCAAACACAGAAGTCTTC. Translation: CASSLTANTEVF. From start to end, the CDR3 is CASSLTANTEVFF.

This clone is classed as medium-sized. All gene names here are mouse names. The read is 1 residue too short to cover the CDR3 end, so that end is filled in from the germline J gene. The chain combines TRBV26 with TRBJ2-5; TRBD1 is a possible D gene (6 bases). Trimming removed 4 bases at V and 4 bases at J, with 6 bases between. From germline, CDR1 is KGHPV and CDR2 FQNQEV (reference sequence). The CDR3 totals 12 residues. This CDR3 is CASSRDKDTQYF. The DNA read from the CDR3 is TGTGCCAGCAGTCGGGACAAAGACACCCAGTAC. The variable domain in full, completed from reference TRBV26 and TRBJ2-5, reads NSKVIQTPRYLVKGQGQKAKMRCIPEKGHPVVFWYQQNKNNEFKFLINFQNQEVLQQIDMTEKRFSAECPSNSPCSLEIQSSEAGDSALYLCASSRDKDTQYFGPGTRLLVL.

A note on this clone: The genes and germline here are from mouse. The read stops 1 residue short of the end of the CDR3; the missing end is completed from the germline J gene. The chain links TRBV26 to TRBJ1-4, with D possibly TRBD1 on 5 matching bases. V dropped 3 bases and J dropped 2 bases, with 10 bases sitting between them. CDR1 is KGHPV, CDR2 FQNQEV, per germline (reference sequence). This CDR3 has 15 residues. The covered CDR3 bases are TGTGCCAGCAGTCTCCGGGGCAGCTCCAACGAAAGATTATTT. As protein: CASSLRGSSNERLF. The whole CDR3 protein reads CASSLRGSSNERLFF.

For this clone: Mouse germline and gene names are used. The CDR3 end falls 1 residue outside the read, so it is completed with the germline J gene. The V call is TRBV13-2, the J call TRBJ2-5, with D possibly called TRBD1 or TRBD2 (5 bases each). CDR3 size: 19 residues. The germline CDR1 and CDR2 sequences are NNHNN and SYGAGS (reference sequence). Between the trimmed V and J ends, which lost 0 bases and 0 bases, there was a span of 20 bases. The CDR3 sequence is CASGDAEGRPLVNQDTQYF. The CDR3 DNA, read in part, is TGTGCCAGCGGTGATGCGGAGGGGCGCCCCCTGGTTAACCAAGACACCCAGTAC.

Comment on this clone: The gene symbols are mouse symbols. The part of the CDR3 DNA that was read is TGTGGTGCTAGAACTGGGGGTAGTCAAAACACCTTGTAC. Its protein product is CGARTGGSQNTLY. The whole CDR3 protein is CGARTGGSQNTLYF. This chain joins TRBV20 and TRBJ2-4; 8 nucleotides agree with TRBD2. The CDR3 end is not reached by the read, which stops 1 residue before it; the germline J gene fills it in. The CDR3 contains 14 residues. The trim removed 3 bases at V and 0 bases at J, leaving 2 bases unmatched. The germline V gene has CDR1 GFQATS and CDR2 STVNSAI.

A word on this clone: Genes and germline are mouse. The CDR3 end is not reached by the read, which stops 1 residue before it; the germline J gene fills it in. The chain carries TRBV13-2 and TRBJ2-5, with D unclear. Germline V gene sequence: CDR1 NNHNN, CDR2 SYGAGS (reference sequence). There are 11 residues in the CDR3. V was trimmed by 1 base and J by 6 bases, leaving 3 bases between them. CDR3 protein: CASGDRDTQYF. The DNA read from the CDR3 is TGTGCCAGCGGTGATCGGGACACCCAGTAC.

This clone was detected only a few times. Genes and germline are mouse. The read comes to an end 1 residue before the CDR3 does, leaving the germline J gene to fill in the end. J is TRBJ2-4 and V is TRBV26; D is uncertain. Deletions cut 2 bases from V and 0 bases from J, with 6 bases between. Germline loops: CDR1 KGHPV, CDR2 FQNQEV (reference sequence). This CDR3 comprises 14 residues. The CDR3 DNA, read in part, is TGTGCCAGCAGTCTGGGGGTTAGTCAAAACACCTTGTAC. Its translation: CASSLGVSQNTLY. In full, the CDR3 is CASSLGVSQNTLYF.

A remark on this clone: All gene names here are mouse names. The observed sequence ends 1 residue before the CDR3 terminus, with the missing tail filled in from the germline J gene. The V gene is TRBV13-2, the J gene TRBJ1-1; the D gene is possibly TRBD1 (6 bases). V was clipped by 6 bases and J by 0 bases, with 9 bases between them. From germline, CDR1 is NNHNN and CDR2 SYGAGS (reference sequence). The CDR3 consists of 13 residues. The CDR3: CASAGTTNTEVFF. The sequenced part of the CDR3 DNA is TGTGCCAGCGCCGGGACAACAAACACAGAAGTCTTC.

Regarding this clone: Each gene name is a mouse one. The CDR3 is cut off 1 residue early in the read; its end comes from the germline J gene. This chain uses TRBV26 with TRBJ2-1; perhaps TRBD1 as D (6 bases). The CDR3 loop spans 14 amino acids. Looked up from germline, CDR1 is KGHPV and CDR2 is FQNQEV (reference sequence). Trimming left V 4 bases short and J 0 bases short, with 7 bases between. CDR3 amino acids: CASSQGVNYAEQFF. The DNA read from the CDR3 is TGTGCCAGCAGTCAGGGGGTTAACTATGCTGAGCAGTTC.

Note on this clone: Gene names and germline match the mouse. The CDR3 end is not reached by the read, which stops 1 residue before it; the germline J gene fills it in. V is TRBV12-2 and J is TRBJ2-2, with 10 bases identical to TRBD2. V was pared by 7 bases and J by 0 bases, with 7 bases of the junction left unmatched. This CDR3 has 16 residues. The V gene's germline CDR1 is SGHLS and CDR2 HYDKME. CDR3: CARSNWGGTNTGQLYF. Partial CDR3 DNA: TGTGCCAGATCAAACTGGGGGGGGACAAACACCGGGCAGCTCTAC. Looking up the rest from reference TRBV12-2 and TRBJ2-2 gives the full variable domain: NSGVVQSPRYIIKGKGERSILKCIPISGHLSVAWYQQTQGQELKFFIQHYDKMERDKGNLPSRFSVQQFDDYHSEMNMSALELEDSAVYFCARSNWGGTNTGQLYFGEGSKLTVL.